A selection of T cell receptor beta chains follows, all from one sample in a study of Ad26.COV2.S vaccination and SARS-CoV-2 variants. Sequencing was performed with immunoSEQ multiplex PCR; in TCRdb, only in-frame clones are kept and a portion is missing. The sample contains around 310,000 clones, 90% of which appear only once. The starting material was peripheral blood, obtained in a trial of Ad26.COV2.S vaccine versus placebo. The origin of the receptors is a person aged 18-65 years who received the Ad26.COV2.S COVID-19 vaccine or a placebo. The CDR3 runs from the conserved cysteine through the conserved F or W. A D gene is named only where the DNA matches it firmly. For some rows the clone size is stated as once, few or many, or as a class when expanded; others skip it.

>TRBV7-3|TRBJ1-6|NA|NA
CATSRDRNSPLHF
TGTGCCACTTCCAGGGACCGTAATTCACCCCTCCACTTT
>TRBV7-3|TRBJ2-2|TRBD1|NA
CASSNLGQSLEGELFF
TGTGCCAGCAGCAATTTGGGACAGTCACTCGAGGGGGAGCTGTTTTTT
>TRBV7-9|TRBJ1-4|NA|NA
CASSRPLDGRQEKLFF
TGTGCCAGCAGCAGACCTTTGGACGGGCGGCAGGAAAAACTGTTTTTT
>TRBV6-6|TRBJ1-2|NA|NA
CASSYEHRGYNYGYTF
TGTGCCAGCAGTTACGAGCACAGAGGGTATAACTATGGCTACACCTTC
>TRBV28|TRBJ1-6|NA|once
CASSSLSSYNSPLHF
TGTGCCAGCAGCTCGCTTAGCTCCTATAATTCACCCCTCCACTTT
>TRBV6-2/TRBV6-3|TRBJ2-1|NA|NA
CASSTRGSGSYNEQFF
TGTGCCAGCAGTACGCGAGGTAGCGGCTCCTACAATGAGCAGTTCTTC
>TRBV15|TRBJ1-4|TRBD1|NA
CATRDRVEEKLFF
TGTGCCACCAGGGACAGGGTAGAAGAAAAACTGTTTTTT
>TRBV4-3|TRBJ2-3|TRBD2|NA
CASSQRLAGEGDTQYF
TGCGCCAGCAGCCAACGACTAGCGGGAGAGGGAGATACGCAGTATTTT
>TRBV6-5|TRBJ1-4|NA|NA
CASTPFWGRDEKLFF
TGTGCCAGCACGCCTTTTTGGGGCCGGGATGAAAAACTGTTTTTT
>TRBV28|TRBJ1-2|NA|few
CASSSPLRDYGYTF
TGTGCCAGCAGTTCCCCCCTGCGGGACTATGGCTACACCTTC
>TRBV30|TRBJ2-1|NA|NA
CAWTTGISYNEQFF
TGTGCCTGGACCACAGGGATTTCCTACAATGAGCAGTTCTTC
>TRBV28|TRBJ1-4|NA|NA
CASSPLGGGNEKLFF
TGTGCCAGCAGTCCTCTTGGCGGGGGGAATGAAAAACTGTTTTTT
>TRBV5-4|TRBJ1-2|NA|NA
CASSPNFGYGYTF
TGTGCCAGCAGCCCTAACTTCGGCTATGGCTACACCTTC
>TRBV5-6|TRBJ1-1|NA|NA
CASSFRGTEAFF
TGTGCCAGCAGCTTTCGCGGCACTGAAGCTTTCTTT
>TRBV27|TRBJ2-1|TRBD2|NA
CASRRLAGGFDEQFF
TGTGCCAGCAGGCGACTAGCGGGAGGATTCGATGAGCAGTTCTTC
>TRBV20-1|TRBJ1-1|NA|NA
CSAKNTEAFF
TGCAGTGCGAAGAACACTGAAGCTTTCTTT
>TRBV6-1|TRBJ1-2|NA|NA
CASSETLSFRRGYTF
TGTGCCAGCAGTGAAACTCTCTCTTTTCGGCGGGGCTACACCTTC
>TRBV6-1|TRBJ1-2|TRBD1|NA
CASSDAEPGQGWALDYGYTF
TGTGCCAGCAGTGACGCCGAACCGGGACAGGGATGGGCTTTAGACTATGGCTACACCTTC
>TRBV13|TRBJ2-1|TRBD2|NA
CASSWGLAGDNEQFF
TGTGCCAGCAGCTGGGGCCTAGCGGGGGACAATGAGCAGTTCTTC
>TRBV7-3|TRBJ2-5|NA|NA
CASSLHGETQYF
TGTGCCAGCAGCTTGCACGGGGAGACCCAGTACTTC
>TRBV4-2|TRBJ2-3|TRBD2|NA
CASSQVGWGTSGSTDTQYF
TGTGCCAGCAGCCAAGTAGGGTGGGGGACTAGCGGGAGCACAGATACGCAGTATTTT
>TRBV4-2|TRBJ2-1|NA|NA
CASSHDYSPYNEQFF
TGTGCCAGCAGCCACGACTACTCACCTTACAATGAGCAGTTCTTC
>TRBV2|TRBJ2-1|NA|NA
CASSLSSYNEQFF
TGTGCCAGCAGTTTAAGCTCCTACAATGAGCAGTTCTTC
>TRBV5-8|TRBJ1-1|NA|NA
CASSPDPTRNTEAFF
TGTGCCAGCAGCCCCGACCCTACCCGAAACACTGAAGCTTTCTTT
>TRBV10-1|TRBJ2-7|NA|few
CASSDPGKAVPEQYF
TGCGCCAGCAGTGACCCGGGGAAGGCGGTACCCGAGCAGTACTTC
>TRBV12-3/TRBV12-4|TRBJ2-1|NA|NA
CASSLHNEQFF
TGTGCCAGCAGCTTGCACAATGAGCAGTTCTTC
>TRBV5-6|TRBJ2-5|TRBD2|NA
CASSPQRGGAYQETQYF
TGTGCCAGCAGCCCCCAACGGGGGGGCGCGTACCAAGAGACCCAGTACTTC
>TRBV4-1|TRBJ1-4|NA|NA
CASSRTPSTNEKLFF
TGCGCCAGCAGCCGGACACCCTCAACTAATGAAAAACTGTTTTTT
>TRBV6-2/TRBV6-3|TRBJ2-5|NA|NA
CASSYQRATNNLQETQYF
TGTGCCAGCAGTTACCAGCGGGCCACTAACAACTTGCAAGAGACCCAGTACTTC